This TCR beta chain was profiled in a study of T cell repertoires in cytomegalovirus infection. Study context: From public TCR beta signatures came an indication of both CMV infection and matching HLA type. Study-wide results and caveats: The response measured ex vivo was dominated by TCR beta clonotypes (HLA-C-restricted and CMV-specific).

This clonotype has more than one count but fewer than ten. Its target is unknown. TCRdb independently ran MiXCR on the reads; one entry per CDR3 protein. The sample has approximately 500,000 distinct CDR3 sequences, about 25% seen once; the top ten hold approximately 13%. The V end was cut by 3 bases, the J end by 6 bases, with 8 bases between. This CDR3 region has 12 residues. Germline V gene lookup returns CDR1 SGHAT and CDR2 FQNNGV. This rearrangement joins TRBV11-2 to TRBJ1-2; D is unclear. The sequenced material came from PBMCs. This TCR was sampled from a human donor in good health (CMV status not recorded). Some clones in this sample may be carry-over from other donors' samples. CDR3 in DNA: TGTGCCAGCAGCTTCGAGAGGAATGGCTACACCTTC. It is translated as CASSFERNGYTF.